This TCR beta chain emerged from a study of metastatic and nonmetastatic thyroid tumors. This clone has a count of ten or more. TCRdb recomputed clones from the PCR reads via MiXCR. Of 15,000 or so clones listed, 9% to 13% are singletons. Patients underwent thyroid surgery, and none had received any treatment before it. Germline loops: CDR1 LGHNT, CDR2 FRNRAP. V dropped 6 bases and J dropped 0 bases, with 6 bases sitting between them. This CDR3 spans 13 amino acids. The sequenced sample was blood. The chain employs TRBV12-5 and TRBJ2-1; D unresolved. The TCR was taken from a female donor with papillary thyroid cancer or a benign thyroid nodule (not recorded which). Some clones in this sample may be carry-over from other donors' samples. The CDR3 spells CASGASSYNEQFF. Here the CDR3 DNA reads TGTGCTAGTGGCGCAAGCTCCTACAATGAGCAGTTCTTC.